These 5 T cell receptor beta chains originate from one sample sequenced in a study of cytomegalovirus exposure and HLA in healthy donors. Libraries were prepared by immunoSEQ multiplex PCR; TCRdb keeps only in-frame clonotypes and omits some of them. This table has some 120,000 clones, about 87% appearing once. Sequencing used PBMCs. All receptors derive from a woman aged 18-29 years in good health and CMV-seronegative.

The J gene is TRBJ2-7, the V gene TRBV7-2; 8 bases align to TRBD1. This CDR3 has 15 residues. After removal of 2 bases from V and 1 base from J, the junction contained 4 bases not matched to a gene. Germline assignment: CDR1 SGHTA and CDR2 FQGNSA. CDR3 bases: TGTGCCAGCAGCTTAATGGGACAGGCATCCTACGAGCAGTACTTC. Protein product: CASSLMGQASYEQYF.

This clone was seen more than once but under ten times. The V call is TRBV28, the J call TRBJ2-5; TRBD1 matches at 8 bases. J gave up 5 bases and V 5 bases, and 4 bases lay outside the gene matches. Germline V CDR1 and CDR2: MDHEN, SYDVKM. There are 13 residues in the CDR3. The CDR3 region is CASSPGGMETQYF. CDR3 nucleotides: TGTGCCAGCAGTCCAGGGGGCATGGAGACCCAGTACTTC.

The chain couples TRBV6-1 to TRBJ2-7; tentatively, D is TRBD1 (5 bases). The V gene's germline CDR1 is MNHNS and CDR2 SASEGT. Between the trimmed V and J ends, which lost 4 bases and 5 bases, there was a span of 21 bases. CDR3 length equals 16 residues. CDR3 loop: CASSGLSHQPGHEQYF. Written as DNA, the CDR3 is TGTGCCAGCAGTGGTTTAAGCCACCAGCCAGGGCACGAGCAGTACTTC.

This chain's CDR3 is CASSLYPSSYEQYF. For the CDR3, the DNA is TGTGCCAGCAGCTTATACCCTAGCTCCTACGAGCAGTACTTC. The V gene is TRBV11-2, the J gene TRBJ2-7; no definite D call. The V end lost 2 bases, the J end lost 0 bases, and 8 bases lay between the germline ends. This CDR3 spans 14 amino acids. Germline V gene lookup returns CDR1 SGHAT and CDR2 FQNNGV.

This rearrangement joins TRBV14 to TRBJ1-6; D unclear. The CDR3 runs to 15 residues. CDR1 SGHDN and CDR2 FVKESK come from the germline V gene. Trimming took off 4 bases at V and 0 bases at J, with 7 bases between the two ends. CDR3 nucleotides: TGTGCCAGCAGCCGGCGGAGCTCCTATAATTCACCCCTCCACTTT. Its protein product is CASSRRSSYNSPLHF.